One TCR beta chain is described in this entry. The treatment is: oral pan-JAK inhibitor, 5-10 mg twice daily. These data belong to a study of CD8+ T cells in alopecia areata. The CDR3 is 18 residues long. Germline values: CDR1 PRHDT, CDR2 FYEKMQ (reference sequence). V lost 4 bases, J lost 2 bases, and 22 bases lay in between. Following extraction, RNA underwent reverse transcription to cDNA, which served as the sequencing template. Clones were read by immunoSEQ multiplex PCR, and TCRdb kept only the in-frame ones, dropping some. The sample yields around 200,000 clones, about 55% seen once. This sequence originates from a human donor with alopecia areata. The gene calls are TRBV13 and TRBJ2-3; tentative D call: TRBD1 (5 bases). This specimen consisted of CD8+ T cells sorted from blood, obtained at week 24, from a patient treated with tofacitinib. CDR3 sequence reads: CASSSIGGRRQTTDTQYF. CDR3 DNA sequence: TGTGCCAGCAGCTCGATCGGTGGTCGTCGACAGACCACAGATACGCAGTATTTT.